The source of this T cell receptor (beta chain) is a study of shared clonotypes between healthy human individuals. General study points: Rarefaction gave evidence that sorted-subset sequencing remained incomplete despite large depth.

Donors were Caucasian adults residing in Nashville, Tennessee, USA. For sorted subsets, about 190 ng DNA per replicate equaled about 30,000 T cell genomes. TCRdb keeps only in-frame clones here, not all; method: immunoSEQ multiplex PCR. The sample carries 2 million to 3 million clones, 90% to 95% recorded once. CDR1 is SEHNR, CDR2 FQNEAQ, per germline (reference sequence). Trimming left V 0 bases short and J 6 bases short, with 18 bases between. This CDR3 region has 16 residues. About this clone itself: No antigen is known for it.

This sequence was found in a man in his late teens or twenties in good health. Some clones in this sample may be carry-over from other donors' samples. Sequencing used naive CD4+ T cells from PBMCs. The subset denotes: CD45RA+ positively selected. The chain employs TRBV7-9 and TRBJ2-7; D may be TRBD1 or TRBD2 (5 bases each). The CDR3 loop reads CASSLAWAQGGSEQYF. The CDR3 region has the DNA TGTGCCAGCAGCTTAGCGTGGGCCCAGGGTGGGAGCGAGCAGTACTTC. Full variable domain (outside the CDR3, taken from reference TRBV7-9 and TRBJ2-7): DTGVSQNPRHKITKRGQNVTFRCDPISEHNRLYWYRQTLGQGPEFLTYFQNEAQLEKSRLLSDRFSAERPKGSFSTLEIQRTEQGDSAMYLCASSLAWAQGGSEQYFGPGTRLTVT.